This is a list of T cell receptor beta chains from one sample in a study of cytomegalovirus exposure and HLA in healthy donors. TCRdb's copy holds only in-frame clones and misses some; the assay was immunoSEQ multiplex PCR. Of 90,000 to 100,000 clones in the sample, about 80% are singletons; the top ten hold 0.6% to 0.95%. Source material: PBMCs. Receptor source: a woman aged 60-75 years in good health and CMV-seronegative. The CDR3 runs from the conserved cysteine through the conserved F or W. D genes are given only for firm matches. Rows give clone size only sometimes, using once, few, many, or a class for an expanded clone.

j_gene | d_gene | abundance | v_gene | CDR3nt | CDR3aa
TRBJ2-1 | NA | NA | TRBV12-5 | TGTGCTAGCGGGGATCTTGGCAATGAGCAGTTCTTC | CASGDLGNEQFF
TRBJ1-1 | NA | once | TRBV28 | TGTGCCAGCAGTTTAGGGAGGCCGACCTATGAAGCTTTCTTT | CASSLGRPTYEAFF
TRBJ2-7 | TRBD1 | NA | TRBV7-2 | TGTGCCAGCAGCGTCGGGACAGAACCCTCCTACGAGCAGTACTTC | CASSVGTEPSYEQYF
TRBJ1-1 | TRBD1 | NA | TRBV7-2 | TGTGCCAGCAGCTTTCCCGCCGGGACAGGGGTCATTGCTTTCTTT | CASSFPAGTGVIAFF
TRBJ2-4 | TRBD1 | NA | TRBV9 | TGTGCCAGCAGCCTTGGACAGGGCATTCAGTACTTC | CASSLGQGIQYF
TRBJ2-3 | NA | NA | TRBV28 | TGTGCCAGCAGCTTCTCGAGTTTAGATACGCAGTATTTT | CASSFSSLDTQYF
TRBJ2-3 | TRBD1 | NA | TRBV5-1 | TGCGCCAGCAGTCCGGGACAGTCCACAGATACGCAGTATTTT | CASSPGQSTDTQYF
TRBJ1-4 | TRBD1 | NA | TRBV28 | TGTGCCAGCAGTTTCAATACAGGGGGCTTTAATGAAAAACTGTTTTTT | CASSFNTGGFNEKLFF
TRBJ2-1 | NA | NA | TRBV6-6 | TGTGCCAGCAGTTACGGCGGGGAGAGCTCCTACAATGAGCAGTTCTTC | CASSYGGESSYNEQFF
TRBJ1-2 | TRBD1 | once | TRBV5-1 | TGCGCCAGCAGTCTGGCGGACAGGGGGGACTATGGCTACACCTTC | CASSLADRGDYGYTF
TRBJ1-2 | TRBD1 | NA | TRBV27 | TGTGCCAGGATGCGACAGGGATGGGCTAACTATGGCTACACCTTC | CARMRQGWANYGYTF
TRBJ2-2 | TRBD2 | once | TRBV29-1 | TGCAGCGTCCTGGGACTAGCCGACACCGGGGAGCTGTTTTTT | CSVLGLADTGELFF
TRBJ1-2 | TRBD1 | once | TRBV6-5 | TGTGCCAGCAGTTACGACAGGGACCTGGGCTACACCTTC | CASSYDRDLGYTF
TRBJ2-2 | NA | few | TRBV5-1 | TGCGCCAGCAGCTTGAGGGGTACGAACACCGGGGAGCTGTTTTTT | CASSLRGTNTGELFF
TRBJ1-5 | NA | NA | TRBV7-8 | TGTGCCAGCAGCTCCTACGAGAGATGGAGCAATCAGCCCCAGCATTTT | CASSSYERWSNQPQHF
TRBJ2-1 | NA | NA | TRBV28 | TGTGCCAGCAGTACCCTGACAGGTTACGGTGGTGGGAATGAGCAGTTCTTC | CASSTLTGYGGGNEQFF
TRBJ2-2 | NA | NA | TRBV9 | TGTGCCAGCAGCGTAGGGGGCTTGGGCACCGGGGAGCTGTTTTTT | CASSVGGLGTGELFF
TRBJ2-7 | NA | once | TRBV7-9 | TGTGCCAGCAGCCCCCTGAGCTCCTACGAGCAGTACTTC | CASSPLSSYEQYF
TRBJ2-7 | NA | NA | TRBV6-5 | TGTGCCAGCAGCCAGGGGCAGGGCGGGTACGAGCAGTACTTC | CASSQGQGGYEQYF
TRBJ2-7 | TRBD2 | few | TRBV10-3 | TGTGCCATCAGTGAGGGACCGGGACTAGCGGGGATGGAGCAGTACTTC | CAISEGPGLAGMEQYF
TRBJ2-3 | TRBD2 | NA | TRBV27 | TGTGCCAGCAGTTTATCCGGGAGGTACGCAGATACGCAGTATTTT | CASSLSGRYADTQYF
TRBJ2-7 | TRBD2 | NA | TRBV6-5 | TGTGCCAGCAGTTACTCTCTAGCGGGGGGCTCCTACGAGCAGTACTTC | CASSYSLAGGSYEQYF
TRBJ2-5 | NA | NA | TRBV6-5 | TGTGCCAGCAGTTACTCCGTCCGGGGAAGTCAAGAGACCCAGTACTTC | CASSYSVRGSQETQYF
TRBJ1-2 | TRBD1 | NA | TRBV7-2 | TGTGCCAGCAGCCTCACCATGGGACAGGGATACGGCTACACCTTC | CASSLTMGQGYGYTF
TRBJ2-1 | NA | NA | TRBV5-6 | TGTGCCAGCAGCTTGAGCCCGACAGACAATGAGCAGTTCTTC | CASSLSPTDNEQFF
TRBJ2-1 | NA | NA | TRBV7-9 | TGTGCCAGCAGCCCCCGGAGGGGTATAGCTGAGCAGTTCTTC | CASSPRRGIAEQFF
TRBJ1-2 | TRBD1 | NA | TRBV6-5 | TGTGCCAGCAGACCCACCCTGACAGGGGTAGGCTACACCTTC | CASRPTLTGVGYTF
TRBJ1-2 | NA | NA | TRBV6-5 | TGTGCCAGCGCGGCAGGGACTAACTATGGCTACACCTTC | CASAAGTNYGYTF
TRBJ2-7 | TRBD1 | NA | TRBV18 | TGTGCCAGCTCATCCGGGACAGGGGGCTCCTACGAGCAGTACTTC | CASSSGTGGSYEQYF
TRBJ1-5 | NA | NA | TRBV7-2 | TGTGCCAGCAGCTTAGCGATGGCTGGTCAGCCCCAGCATTTT | CASSLAMAGQPQHF
TRBJ2-1 | TRBD2 | NA | TRBV4-1 | TGCGCCAGCAGCCAAGGCGGGAGCTCCTACAATGAGCAGTTCTTC | CASSQGGSSYNEQFF
TRBJ1-1 | TRBD1 | NA | TRBV5-1 | TGCGCCAGCAGCTTGGGGGACAGCTATTCTGAAGCTTTCTTT | CASSLGDSYSEAFF
TRBJ2-1 | NA | NA | TRBV21-1 | TGTGCCAGCGGTGAGGATCCGAGCTCCTACAATGAGCAGTTCTTC | CASGEDPSSYNEQFF
TRBJ1-2 | NA | NA | TRBV7-9 | TGTGCCAGCAGTTCATTGGGAGAGTTGGGCTACACCTTC | CASSSLGELGYTF
TRBJ1-1 | NA | NA | TRBV28 | TGTGCCAGCAGTTCTCAGGCACCCCGGGGGTCTGAAGCTTTCTTT | CASSSQAPRGSEAFF
TRBJ1-4 | TRBD1 | NA | TRBV4-3 | TGCGCCAGCAGCCATAATCTACAACAGGGGGGAGGTGAAAAACTGTTTTTT | CASSHNLQQGGGEKLFF
TRBJ2-5 | TRBD2 | NA | TRBV5-1 | TGCGCCAGCAGCCCCGTACTAGCGGGAGATTTCCAAGAGACCCAGTACTTC | CASSPVLAGDFQETQYF
TRBJ2-7 | NA | NA | TRBV28 | TGTGCCACCTCCGGCACCTCGGACTCCCGTCTCCCGTACGAGCAGTACTTC | CATSGTSDSRLPYEQYF
TRBJ2-7 | TRBD2 | NA | TRBV28 | TGTGCCAGCAAGGGAGGGGCGGGAGGACTAGCGGGAGGAAAGGGCTCCTACGAGCAGTACTTC | CASKGGAGGLAGGKGSYEQYF
TRBJ2-4 | NA | NA | TRBV15 | TGTGCCACCAGCAGAGACACAACAGCCAAAAACATTCAGTACTTC | CATSRDTTAKNIQYF
TRBJ2-1 | NA | NA | TRBV28 | TGTGCCAGCAGTTTAAGGCGGGCGACCTACAATGAGCAGTTCTTC | CASSLRRATYNEQFF
TRBJ1-4 | NA | NA | TRBV6-6 | TGTGCCAGCAGTTACCGGGGGACTTCTGAAAAACTGTTTTTT | CASSYRGTSEKLFF
TRBJ2-2 | TRBD1 | NA | TRBV6-5 | TGTGCCAGCAGCGTGGGACAGCCCTTCCAGGGGCTGTTTTTT | CASSVGQPFQGLFF
TRBJ2-2 | NA | NA | TRBV6-6 | TGTGCCAGCAGTTACGGTTCCGGCACCGGGGAGCTGTTTTTT | CASSYGSGTGELFF
TRBJ2-1 | NA | NA | TRBV5-1 | TGCGCCAGCAGCTTGGTAGGGGGAGTTCCTGGTGAGCAGTTCTTC | CASSLVGGVPGEQFF
TRBJ2-7 | NA | NA | TRBV6-5 | TGTGCCAGCAGTTACGGACAGAACTACGAGCAGTACTTC | CASSYGQNYEQYF
TRBJ2-1 | NA | few | TRBV5-6 | TGTGCCAGCAGCCCCCCCGGTCCGTCCTACAATGAGCAGTTCTTC | CASSPPGPSYNEQFF
TRBJ2-2 | NA | once | TRBV19 | TGTGCCAGTACCCCTTCGGGGGTTACGGACGGGGAGCTGTTTTTT | CASTPSGVTDGELFF